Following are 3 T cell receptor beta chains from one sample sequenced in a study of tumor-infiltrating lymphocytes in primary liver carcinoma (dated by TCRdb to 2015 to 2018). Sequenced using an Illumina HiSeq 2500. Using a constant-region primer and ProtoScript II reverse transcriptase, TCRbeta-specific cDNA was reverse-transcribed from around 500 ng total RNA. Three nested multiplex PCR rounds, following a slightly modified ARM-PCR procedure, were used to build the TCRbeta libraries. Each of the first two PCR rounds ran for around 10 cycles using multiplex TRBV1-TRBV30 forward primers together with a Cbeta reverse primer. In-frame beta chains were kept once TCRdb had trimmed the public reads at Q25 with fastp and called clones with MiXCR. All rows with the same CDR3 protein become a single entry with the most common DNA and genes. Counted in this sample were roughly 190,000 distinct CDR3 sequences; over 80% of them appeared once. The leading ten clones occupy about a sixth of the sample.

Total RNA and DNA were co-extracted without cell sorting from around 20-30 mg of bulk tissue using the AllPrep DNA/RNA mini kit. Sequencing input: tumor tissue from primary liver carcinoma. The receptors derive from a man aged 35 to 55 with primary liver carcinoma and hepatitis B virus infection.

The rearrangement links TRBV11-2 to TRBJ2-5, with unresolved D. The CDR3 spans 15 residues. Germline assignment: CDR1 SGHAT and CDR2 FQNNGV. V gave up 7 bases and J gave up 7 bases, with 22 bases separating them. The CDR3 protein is CASNPRSAPGMTQYF. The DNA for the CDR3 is TGTGCCAGCAACCCCCGGTCAGCCCCTGGGATGACCCAGTACTTC. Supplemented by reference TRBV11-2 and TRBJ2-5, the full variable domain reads EAGVAQSPRYKIIEKRQSVAFWCNPISGHATLYWYQQILGQGPKLLIQFQNNGVVDDSQLPKDRFSAERLKGVDSTLKIQPAKLEDSAVYLCASNPRSAPGMTQYFGPGTRLLVL.

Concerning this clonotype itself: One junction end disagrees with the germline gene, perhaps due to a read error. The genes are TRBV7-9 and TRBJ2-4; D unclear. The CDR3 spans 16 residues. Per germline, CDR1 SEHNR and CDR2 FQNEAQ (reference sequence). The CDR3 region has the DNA TGTGCCAGCAGCTTAGTTACAGTTGGAGCCAACAACATTCAGTACTTC. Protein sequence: CASSLVTVGANNIQYF.

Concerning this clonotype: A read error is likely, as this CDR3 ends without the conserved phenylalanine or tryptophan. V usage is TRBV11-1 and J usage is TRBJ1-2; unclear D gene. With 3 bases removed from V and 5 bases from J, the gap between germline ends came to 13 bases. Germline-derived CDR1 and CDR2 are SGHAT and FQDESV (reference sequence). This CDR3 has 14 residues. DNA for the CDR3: TGTGCCAGCAGCTTCAAGGGATTTGATTATGGCTACACCCTC. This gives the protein CASSFKGFDYGYTL.